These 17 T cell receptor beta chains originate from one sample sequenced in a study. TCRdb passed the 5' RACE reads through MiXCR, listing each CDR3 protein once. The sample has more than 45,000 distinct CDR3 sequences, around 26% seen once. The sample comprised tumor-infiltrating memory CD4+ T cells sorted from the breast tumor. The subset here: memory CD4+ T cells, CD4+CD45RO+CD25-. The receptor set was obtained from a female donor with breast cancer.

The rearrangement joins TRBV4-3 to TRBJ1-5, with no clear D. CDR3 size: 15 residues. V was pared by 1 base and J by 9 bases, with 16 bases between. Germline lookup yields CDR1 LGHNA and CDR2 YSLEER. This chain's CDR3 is CASSQVLGLGRPQHF. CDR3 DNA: TGCGCCAGCAGCCAAGTTTTAGGGTTAGGTCGGCCCCAGCATTTT.

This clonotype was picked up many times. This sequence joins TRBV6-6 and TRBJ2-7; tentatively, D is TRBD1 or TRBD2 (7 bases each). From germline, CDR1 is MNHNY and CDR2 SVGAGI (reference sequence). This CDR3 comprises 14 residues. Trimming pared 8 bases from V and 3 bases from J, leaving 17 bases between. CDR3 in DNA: TGTGCCAGCGGCAGGGGGGGCCGCAACTACGAGCAGTACTTC. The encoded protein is CASGRGGRNYEQYF.

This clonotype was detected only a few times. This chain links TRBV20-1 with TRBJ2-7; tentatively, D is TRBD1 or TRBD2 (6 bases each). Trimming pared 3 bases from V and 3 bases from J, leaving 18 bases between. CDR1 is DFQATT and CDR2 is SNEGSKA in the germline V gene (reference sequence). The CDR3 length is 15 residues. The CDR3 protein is CSARTRRDIGYEQYF. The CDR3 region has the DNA TGCAGTGCTAGGACCAGGAGGGACATTGGCTACGAGCAGTACTTC.

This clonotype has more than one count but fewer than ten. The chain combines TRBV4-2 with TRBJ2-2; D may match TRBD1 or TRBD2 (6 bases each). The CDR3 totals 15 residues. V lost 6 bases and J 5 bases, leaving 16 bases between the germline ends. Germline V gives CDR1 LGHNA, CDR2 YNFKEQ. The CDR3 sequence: CASSTRGGGTGELFF. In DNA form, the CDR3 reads TGTGCCAGCAGTACACGAGGGGGAGGAACCGGGGAGCTGTTTTTT.

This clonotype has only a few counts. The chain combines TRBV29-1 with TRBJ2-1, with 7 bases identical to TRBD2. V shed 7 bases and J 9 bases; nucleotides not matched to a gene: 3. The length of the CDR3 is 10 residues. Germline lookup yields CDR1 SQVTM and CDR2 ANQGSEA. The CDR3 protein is CSGGSGEQFF. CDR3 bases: TGCAGCGGCGGGAGCGGTGAGCAGTTCTTC.

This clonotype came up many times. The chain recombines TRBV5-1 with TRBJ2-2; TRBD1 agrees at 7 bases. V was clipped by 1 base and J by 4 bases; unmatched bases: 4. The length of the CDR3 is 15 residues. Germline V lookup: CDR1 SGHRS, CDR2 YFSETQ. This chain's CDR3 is CASSLRQGSTGELFF. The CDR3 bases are TGCGCCAGCAGCTTGAGACAGGGTAGCACCGGGGAGCTGTTTTTT.

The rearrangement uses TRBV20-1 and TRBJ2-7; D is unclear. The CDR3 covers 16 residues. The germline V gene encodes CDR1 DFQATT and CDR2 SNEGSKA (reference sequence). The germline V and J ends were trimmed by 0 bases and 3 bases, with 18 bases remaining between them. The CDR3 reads CSARDRMRQIFYEQYF. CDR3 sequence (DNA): TGCAGTGCTAGAGATCGAATGAGGCAGATCTTCTACGAGCAGTACTTC.

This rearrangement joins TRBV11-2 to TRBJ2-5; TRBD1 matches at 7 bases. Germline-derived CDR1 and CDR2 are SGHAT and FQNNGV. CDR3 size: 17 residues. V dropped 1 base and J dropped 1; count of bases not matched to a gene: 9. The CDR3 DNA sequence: TGTGCCAGCAGCTTAGGCGCCGCCGGGACAGCCCAAGAGACCCAGTACTTC. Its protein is CASSLGAAGTAQETQYF.

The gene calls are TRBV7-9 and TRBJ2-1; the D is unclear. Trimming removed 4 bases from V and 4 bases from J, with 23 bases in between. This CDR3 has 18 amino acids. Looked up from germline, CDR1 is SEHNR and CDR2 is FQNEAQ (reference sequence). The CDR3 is CASSSNVVWEEDYNEQFF. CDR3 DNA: TGTGCCAGCAGCTCAAACGTAGTTTGGGAAGAGGATTACAATGAGCAGTTCTTC.

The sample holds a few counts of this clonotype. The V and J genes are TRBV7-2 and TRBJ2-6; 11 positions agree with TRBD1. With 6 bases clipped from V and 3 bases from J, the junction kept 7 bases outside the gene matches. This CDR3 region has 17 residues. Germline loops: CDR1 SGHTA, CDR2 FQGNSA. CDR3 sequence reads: CASSMDRGLFGANVLTF. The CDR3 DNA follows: TGTGCCAGCAGTATGGACAGGGGGCTATTTGGGGCCAACGTCCTGACTTTC.

CDR3 DNA sequence: TGTGCCAGCAGCTTACAGGCCCCGGGGGCCAACGTCCTGACTTTC. The encoded protein is CASSLQAPGANVLTF. The chain links TRBV7-2 to TRBJ2-6; D is ambiguous. Germline CDR1 and CDR2: SGHTA and FQGNSA. This CDR3 is built from 15 residues. Between the trimmed V and J ends, which lost 2 bases and 4 bases, there was a span of 9 bases.

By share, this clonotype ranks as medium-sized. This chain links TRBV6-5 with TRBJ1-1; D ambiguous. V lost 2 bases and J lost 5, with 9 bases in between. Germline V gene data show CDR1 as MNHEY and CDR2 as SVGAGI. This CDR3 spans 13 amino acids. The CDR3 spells CASSYRSLTEAFF. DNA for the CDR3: TGTGCCAGCAGTTACCGCAGTCTGACTGAAGCTTTCTTT.

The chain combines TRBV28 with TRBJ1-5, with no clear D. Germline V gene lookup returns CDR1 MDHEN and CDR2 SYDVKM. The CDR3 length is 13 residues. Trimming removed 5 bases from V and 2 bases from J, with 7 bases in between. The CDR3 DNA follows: TGTGCCAGCAGTATCGGCCGCAATCAGCCCCAGCATTTT. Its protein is CASSIGRNQPQHF.

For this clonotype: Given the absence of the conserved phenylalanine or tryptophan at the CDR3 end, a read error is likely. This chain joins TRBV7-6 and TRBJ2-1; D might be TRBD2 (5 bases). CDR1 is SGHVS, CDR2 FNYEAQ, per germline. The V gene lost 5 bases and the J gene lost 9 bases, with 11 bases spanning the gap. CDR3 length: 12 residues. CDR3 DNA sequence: TGTGCCAGCAGCCAAACGGGGAGTGAGCAGTTCCTC. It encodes CASSQTGSEQFL.

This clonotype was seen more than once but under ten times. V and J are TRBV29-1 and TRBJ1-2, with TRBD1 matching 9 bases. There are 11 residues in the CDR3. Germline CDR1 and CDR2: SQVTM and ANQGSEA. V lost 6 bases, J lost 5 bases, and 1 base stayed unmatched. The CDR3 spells CSVGTGYGYTF. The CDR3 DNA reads TGCAGCGTCGGGACAGGGTATGGCTACACCTTC.

CDR3 DNA: TGTGCCAGCCGGCCAGAGGATAATTCACCCCTCCACTTT. As protein: CASRPEDNSPLHF. The V gene is TRBV6-1, the J gene TRBJ1-6; D not certain. In germline, CDR1 is MNHNS, CDR2 SASEGT. The CDR3 is made up of 13 amino acids. Between the trimmed V and J ends, which lost 8 bases and 5 bases, there was a span of 10 bases.

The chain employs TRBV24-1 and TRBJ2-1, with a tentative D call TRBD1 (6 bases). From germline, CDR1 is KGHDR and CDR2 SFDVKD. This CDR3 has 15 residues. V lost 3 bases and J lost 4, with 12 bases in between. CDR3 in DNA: TGTGCCACCAGTGATGCGACAGGAAGGTACAATGAGCAGTTCTTC. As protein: CATSDATGRYNEQFF.